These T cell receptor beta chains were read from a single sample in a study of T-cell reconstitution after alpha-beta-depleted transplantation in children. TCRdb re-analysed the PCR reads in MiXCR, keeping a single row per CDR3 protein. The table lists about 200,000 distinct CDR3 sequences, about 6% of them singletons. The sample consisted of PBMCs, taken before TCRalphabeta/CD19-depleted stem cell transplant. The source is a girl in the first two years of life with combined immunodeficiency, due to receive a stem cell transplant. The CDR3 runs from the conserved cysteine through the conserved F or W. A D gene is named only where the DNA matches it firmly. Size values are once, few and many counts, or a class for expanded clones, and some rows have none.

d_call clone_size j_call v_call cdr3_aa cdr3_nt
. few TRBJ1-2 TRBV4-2 CASSQATENYGYTF TGTGCCAGCAGCCAAGCGACAGAGAACTATGGCTACACCTTC
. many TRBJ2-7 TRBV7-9 CASSLTGYF TGTGCCAGCAGTTTGACAGGGTACTTC
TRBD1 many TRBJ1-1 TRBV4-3 CASSLGQGDTEAFF TGCGCCAGCAGCCTAGGACAGGGAGACACTGAAGCTTTCTTT
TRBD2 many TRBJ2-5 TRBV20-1 CSASRGTSPETQYF TGCAGTGCCTCCAGAGGGACTAGCCCCGAGACCCAGTACTTC
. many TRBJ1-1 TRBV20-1 CSAQNPGLTLGSEAFF TGCAGTGCTCAAAACCCAGGTTTAACTTTGGGTTCTGAAGCTTTCTTT
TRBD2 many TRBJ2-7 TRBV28 CASSFYLAATSYEQYF TGTGCCAGCAGTTTTTACCTAGCGGCTACCTCCTACGAGCAGTACTTC
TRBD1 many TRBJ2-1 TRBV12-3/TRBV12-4 CASSLDRGTGDEQFF TGTGCCAGCAGTTTAGACAGGGGCACCGGGGATGAGCAGTTCTTC
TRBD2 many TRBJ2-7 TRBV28 CASSLNSRKRGGYYEQYF TGTGCCAGCAGTTTAAATAGTCGAAAGCGGGGAGGATACTACGAGCAGTACTTC
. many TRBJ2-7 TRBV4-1 CASSQDSSGFYEQYF TGCGCCAGCAGCCAAGATAGTAGTGGCTTCTACGAGCAGTACTTC
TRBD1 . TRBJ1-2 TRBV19 CASSIDRGHNYGYTF TGTGCCAGTAGTATCGACAGGGGACATAACTATGGCTACACCTTC
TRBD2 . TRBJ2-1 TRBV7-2 CASSFFAGLAGDNSYNEQFF TGTGCCAGCAGCTTTTTTGCGGGACTAGCGGGAGACAACTCCTACAATGAGCAGTTCTTC
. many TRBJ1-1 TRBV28 CASSLSPDRGTEAFF TGTGCCAGCAGCCTATCCCCGGATCGTGGAACTGAAGCTTTCTTT
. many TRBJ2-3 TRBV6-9 CASLQRTGSNNRSTDTQYF TGTGCCAGCCTTCAGAGAACAGGGAGTAATAACCGGAGCACAGATACGCAGTATTTT
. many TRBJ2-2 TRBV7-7 CASSLVGQGGTGELFF TGTGCTAGCAGCTTAGTAGGTCAGGGAGGCACCGGGGAGCTGTTTTTT
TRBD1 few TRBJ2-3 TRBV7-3 CASSIGQETDTQYF TGTGCCAGCAGCATAGGACAGGAGACAGATACGCAGTATTTT
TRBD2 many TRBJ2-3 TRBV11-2 CASSHLVLADPDTQYF TGTGCCAGCAGCCATTTGGTCCTAGCGGACCCAGATACGCAGTATTTT
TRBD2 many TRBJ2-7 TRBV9 CASSPETSGTYEQYF TGTGCCAGCAGCCCGGAGACTAGCGGAACCTACGAGCAGTACTTC
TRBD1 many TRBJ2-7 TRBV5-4 CASSLGWDRTYEQYF TGTGCCAGCAGCTTAGGGTGGGACAGGACCTACGAGCAGTACTTC
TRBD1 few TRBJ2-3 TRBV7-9 CASSLIFRGLGTDTQYF TGTGCCAGCAGCTTAATCTTCAGGGGGTTGGGCACAGATACGCAGTATTTT
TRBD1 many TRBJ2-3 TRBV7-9 CASSLRTGVIDTQYF TGTGCCAGCAGCTTACGAACAGGGGTAATAGATACGCAGTATTTT
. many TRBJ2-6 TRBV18 CASSPRTAAHSGANVLTF TGTGCCAGCTCACCACGGACAGCCGCCCACTCTGGGGCCAACGTCCTGACTTTC
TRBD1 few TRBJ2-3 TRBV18 CASSRPGGESDTQYF TGTGCCAGCTCCCGACCAGGGGGCGAGTCAGATACGCAGTATTTT
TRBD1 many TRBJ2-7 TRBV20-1 CSALGGYGYEQYF TGCAGTGCTCTAGGGGGCTATGGTTACGAGCAGTACTTC
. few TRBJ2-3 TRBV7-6 CASSLALPDTQYF TGTGCCAGCAGCTTAGCCCTCCCAGATACGCAGTATTTT
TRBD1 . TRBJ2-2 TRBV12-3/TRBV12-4 CASTPGQGSTGELFF TGTGCCAGCACCCCCGGACAGGGCAGCACCGGGGAGCTGTTTTTT
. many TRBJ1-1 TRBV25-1 CASSDPQALRAEAFF TGTGCCAGCAGTGACCCCCAGGCCTTACGCGCTGAAGCTTTCTTT
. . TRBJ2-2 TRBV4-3 CASSQDLRRGGTGELFF TGCGCCAGCAGCCAAGATTTGAGGAGAGGCGGCACCGGGGAGCTGTTTTTT
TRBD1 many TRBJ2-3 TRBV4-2 CASSQERDRFLDTQYF TGTGCCAGCAGCCAAGAAAGGGACAGATTCCTGGATACGCAGTATTTT
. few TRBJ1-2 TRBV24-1 CATSDPGLNLNYGYTF TGTGCCACCAGTGACCCGGGACTCAACCTTAACTATGGCTACACCTTC
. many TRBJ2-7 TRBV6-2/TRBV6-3 CASSSPRPRKSIISYEQYF TGTGCCAGCAGCTCCCCCAGGCCGAGAAAGAGTATCATCTCCTACGAGCAGTACTTC
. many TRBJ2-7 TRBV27 CASSYLSSYEQYF TGTGCCAGCAGTTACCTCTCCTCCTACGAGCAGTACTTC
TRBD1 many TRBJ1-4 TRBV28 CASSSPRTGPEKLFF TGTGCCAGCAGCTCACCACGGACAGGTCCTGAAAAACTGTTTTTT
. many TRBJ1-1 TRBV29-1 CSVVLPSVPNTEAFF TGCAGCGTTGTTCTCCCCTCGGTACCCAACACTGAAGCTTTCTTT
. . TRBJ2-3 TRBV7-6 CASSSPEGADTQYF TGTGCCAGCAGCTCGCCCGAGGGGGCAGATACGCAGTATTTT
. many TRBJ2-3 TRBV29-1 CSVEGSSTDTQYF TGCAGCGTTGAAGGCAGTAGCACAGATACGCAGTATTTT
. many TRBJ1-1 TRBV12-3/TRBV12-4 CASSLNLWDTNTEAFF TGTGCCAGCAGTTTGAATCTTTGGGACACCAACACTGAAGCTTTCTTT
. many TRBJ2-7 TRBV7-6 CASSSTVYYEQYF TGTGCCAGCAGCTCCACAGTTTACTACGAGCAGTACTTC
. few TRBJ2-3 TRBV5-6 CASSLFAGGTDTQYF TGTGCCAGCAGCTTGTTTGCAGGAGGAACAGATACGCAGTATTTT
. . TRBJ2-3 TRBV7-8 CASSTFLSSTDTQYF TGTGCCAGCAGCACGTTTCTATCTAGCACAGATACGCAGTATTTT
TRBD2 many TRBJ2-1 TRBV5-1 CASSPNPAGGPYNEQFF TGCGCCAGCAGCCCAAACCCAGCGGGGGGGCCCTACAATGAGCAGTTCTTC